Listed below are T cell receptor beta chains from one sample, sequenced in a study of T cell responses to AZD1222 COVID-19 vaccine. The data were produced by immunoSEQ multiplex PCR, yet TCRdb's version contains in-frame clones alone and is incomplete. This table holds approximately 110,000 clones, 75% to 90% found once. This specimen was peripheral blood, taken 28 days after the second AZD1222 dose. Receptors were obtained from an adult who received the AZD1222 COVID-19 vaccine. The conserved cysteine and the conserved F or W are not part of the CDR3 here.

V	J	length	CDR3
TRBV28	TRBJ1-5	13	ASSLGQGMSQPQH
TRBV30	TRBJ1-5	11	AWVGKGTLTQH
TRBV6-5	TRBJ1-1	10	ASRRGTVEAF
TRBV7-9	TRBJ1-5	12	ASSLDGSNQPQH
TRBV14	TRBJ1-1	10	ARATRERVAF
TRBV6-5	TRBJ1-3	13	ASAKTLSSGNTIY
TRBV6-6	TRBJ1-1	13	AIKDNDRVNTEAF
TRBV28	TRBJ1-1	12	ASSLTSGNTEAF
TRBV7-3	TRBJ1-1	15	ASSLWVPSTVNTEAF
TRBV7-2	TRBJ1-5	14	ASSLDLQGGEQPQH
TRBV19	TRBJ2-1	12	ASSILKSGDEQF
TRBV7-9	TRBJ2-7	10	ASSQSTYEQY
TRBV6-5	TRBJ1-4	13	ASRTPRGQNEKLF
TRBV5-4	TRBJ1-3	14	ASSLELDRAGNTIY
TRBV18	TRBJ1-5	11	ASSTDRNQPQH
TRBV3-1/TRBV3-2	TRBJ2-7	12	ASTRGQDPYEQY
TRBV11-2	TRBJ1-4	12	ASSLDLANEKLF
TRBV4-2	TRBJ1-2	11	ASSSDRVYGYT
TRBV11-2	TRBJ1-3	14	ASSKIQGSSGNTIY
TRBV5-1	TRBJ1-3	14	ASSFKDSFAGNTIY
TRBV2	TRBJ1-5	12	ASSESGGGQPQH
TRBV7-9	TRBJ1-1	12	ASSSHKEEIIAF
TRBV2	TRBJ1-2	12	ASSLDGLDYGYT
TRBV28	TRBJ2-3	13	ASTTLGEGANTQY
TRBV5-6	TRBJ1-1	13	ASSSPWNMNTEAF
TRBV24-1	TRBJ2-3	11	ATSEDFTYTQY
TRBV24-1	TRBJ1-1	11	ATSDPDSFEAF
TRBV11-3	TRBJ2-2	12	ASSLTTNTGELF
TRBV19	TRBJ1-5	16	ASSMGHHGGTGNQPQH
TRBV28	TRBJ2-1	10	ASLKSYNEQF
TRBV7-8	TRBJ1-1	12	ASTRDGGNTEAF
TRBV5-6	TRBJ1-6	17	ASSLGVLHPSSYNSPLH
TRBV27	TRBJ1-1	12	ASKTGQGNTEAF
TRBV4-1	TRBJ2-3	11	ASSQPGRDTQY
TRBV5-1	TRBJ1-1	11	ASNKGQGVEAF
TRBV5-6	TRBJ1-2	12	ASINLQGTGGYT
TRBV5-4	TRBJ2-5	12	ASSGTGLGETQY
TRBV28	TRBJ2-7	16	ASSTTGSRVSSIYEQY
TRBV5-6	TRBJ1-2	12	ASSRDRVGYGYT
TRBV3-1/TRBV3-2	TRBJ1-4	13	ASSQGAGGVKKLF
TRBV9	TRBJ2-1	14	ASSPPGTGGGNEQF
TRBV19	TRBJ1-5	13	ASTLTLGEGQPQH
TRBV2	TRBJ1-6	13	ASSELGGHNSPLH
TRBV28	TRBJ1-5	13	ASSSPTGSNQPQH
TRBV5-4	TRBJ2-6	15	ASSLGGERSGANVLT
TRBV4-2	TRBJ1-2	14	ASSQEGQGISYGYT
TRBV7-2	TRBJ1-1	11	ASRLDRVTEAF
TRBV14	TRBJ2-1	14	ASSPVAGASYNEQF